This T cell receptor beta chain derives from a study of T cells in localized non-small cell lung cancer (dated by TCRdb to about 2020). For the study in its entirety: The study analyzed T cell repertoires of 200 to 250 early-stage NSCLC patients, comparing tumors and uninvolved tumor-adjacent lungs. The cohort comprised 200 to 300 treatment-naïve NSCLC patients with resected, localized lung tumors. NSCLC patients had a mean age of approximately 66 years, and more than 120 were male and about a hundred female.

At diagnosis, peripheral blood, uninvolved tumor-adjacent lung and tumor were collected and were preserved as a mix of fresh-frozen and FFPE material. Blood samples were analyzed as peripheral blood mononuclear cells for TCR repertoire profiling. What the research found in general, with its limitations: Of the top 100 tumor clones, a median of roughly 57 were detected in paired uninvolved adjacent lung; 28 were also among that lung's top 100. Because multi-region tumor sequencing was not done, intratumor heterogeneity could not be ruled out. Longer overall survival was associated with higher blood T cell density, whereas shorter survival was associated with higher adjacent-lung clonality. The highest T cell clonality was observed in uninvolved tumor-adjacent lung, where clonality exceeded that of tumor, suggesting that antigenic responses were more focused in uninvolved tumor-adjacent lung. Since the design was exploratory, TCR variables were selected using unadjusted p-values with no false-discovery rate correction.

The immunoSEQ Assay was used to sequence TCR beta CDR3 regions from DNA. Per the original workflow: T cell density was computed as TCR beta template counts normalized to usable DNA estimated by amplifying housekeeping genes. Richness was estimated using the preseqR package, with extrapolation to 400,000 templates for PBMC samples and to 120,000 templates for tissue samples. Clonality was taken to be one minus Pielou's evenness. Tissue-enriched TCRs were identified through differential abundance testing performed on productive amino-acid clonotypes, with a minimum total count of 5 and an alpha of 0.1. The Jaccard Index and the Morisita Overlap Index were used to measure how much the repertoires overlapped between compartments. GLIPH clustered TCR beta CDR3s with public tetramer-defined viral CDR3s; viral motifs required at least three viral sequences plus V-gene enrichment. TCRdb limited this immuneACCESS table to in-frame rearrangements with V and J called. A share of clones is missing; checked studies link under half to unresolved V genes, and the rest is unexplained. The V and J calls and clone size are taken from that table; D and trimming were inferred from the DNA. The table for this sample lists 50,000 to 65,000 clones; around 81% of them were counted only once. Approximately 4.7% of the sample goes to the ten largest clones.

Cut back by 4 bases and 4 bases, the V and J ends lie 16 bases apart. The CDR3 holds 16 amino acids from the cysteine to the phenylalanine. Only the CDR3 portion is preserved as DNA: 48 bases, with reading frame beginning at the first base. Taken from the germline V gene, the CDR1 and CDR2 loops are SGHVS and FQNEAQ. In the case of this clone: It has no known antigen specificity. Per-base quality was not reported, and no clone a single base away is much larger than it.

This TCR derives from a man between 40 and 75 years old with stage II lung adenocarcinoma. The source was PBMCs, collected before any cancer treatment. The sequence is built from TRBV7-8 and TRBJ1-4; the D gene is perhaps TRBD1, on 6 matching bases. CDR3 sequence: CASSWSRTEINEKLFF. The bases read TGTGCCAGCAGCTGGAGTAGGACAGAGATTAATGAAAAACTGTTTTTT.